The T cell receptor beta chain under discussion was sequenced for a study of OX40 agonist ivuxolimab in advanced cancers. TCRdb's table, derived via immunoSEQ multiplex PCR, lists solely in-frame clones and lacks some. The sample holds some 81,000 clones, 75% to 85% seen once. Autoimmune disease history or systemic immunosuppression barred patients. As for this clone: The target antigen is unknown.

Study-wide points: Within 6 weeks, CD4+ and CD8+ blood T cells expanded clonally at 0.1 to 3.0 mg/kg.

Germline CDR1 reads SNHLY; CDR2 reads FYNNEI. V lost 8 bases to trimming and J lost 0 bases, with 10 bases between them. The CDR3 is made up of 13 amino acids. The sequencing here drew on CD4+ or CD8+ T cells sorted from blood, taken in a trial of the OX40 agonist ivuxolimab. V and J are TRBV2 and TRBJ1-1; D unresolved. The sequence derives from an adult with an advanced solid tumor such as melanoma, head and neck, liver or kidney cancer. The CDR3 DNA reads TGTGCCAGCGAGAGGAGGGTGAACACTGAAGCTTTCTTT. Its translation: CASERRVNTEAFF.